This T cell receptor (beta chain) was identified during a study of technical replicates of blood from a few donors. The CDR3 sequence is 12 residues long. The germline V gene has CDR1 MNHEY and CDR2 SMNVEV (reference sequence). The V end lost 7 bases, the J end lost 4 bases, and 10 bases lay between the germline ends. Clones were read by immunoSEQ multiplex PCR, and TCRdb kept only the in-frame ones, dropping some. The table includes over 85,000 clones, about 95% detected once. V is TRBV27 and J is TRBJ1-1; D remains ambiguous. The TCR originated in a human donor in good health. Specimen: T cells isolated from PBMCs. CDR3 in DNA: TGTGCCAGCATGGCGGTTAGCACTGAAGCTTTCTTT. It codes for CASMAVSTEAFF.